The 8 T cell receptor beta chains listed next were all sequenced from one sample in a study of T cell changes during pregnancy in multiple sclerosis. TCRdb's table, derived via immunoSEQ multiplex PCR, lists solely in-frame clones and lacks some. Here the sample spans some 100,000 clones, 85% to 95% being singletons. This sample comprised peripheral blood, obtained in the second trimester of pregnancy. The source of these receptors is a female donor with multiple sclerosis, enrolled in a pregnancy study.

The chain carries TRBV7-9 and TRBJ1-1, with no clear D. The germline gives CDR1 SEHNR, CDR2 FQNEAQ (reference sequence). V lost 6 bases to trimming and J lost 1 base, with 12 bases between them. CDR3 length equals 14 residues. CDR3 sequence reads: CASRSVNRNTEAFF. The CDR3 region has the DNA TGTGCCAGCAGGTCCGTTAATCGGAACACTGAAGCTTTCTTT.

This clone has only one observation. J is TRBJ2-3 and V is TRBV30, with 11 bases fitting TRBD2. This CDR3 is 16 amino acids long. The germline V gene has CDR1 GTSNPN and CDR2 SVGIG (reference sequence). Trimming took 8 bases from V and 3 from J; bases not matched to a gene: 13. The CDR3 DNA sequence: TGTGCCACTACCGGGACTAGCGGTGCGGGGACAGATACGCAGTATTTT. Translating gives CATTGTSGAGTDTQYF.

V and J are TRBV7-3 and TRBJ1-1; the D is unclear. The CDR3 contains 13 residues. Germline CDR1 reads SGHTA; CDR2 reads FQGTGA. The ends were cut back, 4 bases at V and 4 bases at J, with 10 bases in the middle. CDR3 DNA: TGTGCCAGCAGCTGGGCCGTAGGCACTGAAGCTTTCTTT. This codes for CASSWAVGTEAFF. Supplemented by reference TRBV7-3 and TRBJ1-1, the full variable domain reads GAGVSQTPSNKVTEKGKYVELRCDPISGHTALYWYRQSLGQGPEFLIYFQGTGAADDSGLPNDRFFAVRPEGSVSTLKIQRTERGDSAVYLCASSWAVGTEAFFGQGTRLTVV.

This chain joins TRBV6-5 and TRBJ2-5; 7 nucleotides match TRBD1. Germline loops: CDR1 MNHEY, CDR2 SVGAGI. Germline trimming cut 5 bases from V and 4 bases from J; bases unmatched to any gene: 10. The CDR3 extends over 15 amino acids. The CDR3 region has the DNA TGTGCCAGCAGTCAACGACAGGGTCTCAGAGAGACCCAGTACTTC. Protein product: CASSQRQGLRETQYF.

The chain carries TRBV6-6 and TRBJ1-4; TRBD1 is a possible D gene (5 bases). CDR1 MNHNY and CDR2 SVGAGI come from the germline V gene (reference sequence). This CDR3 spans 14 amino acids. Trimming left V 4 bases short and J 5 bases short, with 11 bases between. In DNA form, the CDR3 reads TGTGCCAGCAGTTCGGGGGACGGAAATGAAAAACTGTTTTTT. It translates to CASSSGDGNEKLFF.

The chain couples TRBV7-2 to TRBJ2-1; 11 bases are a match to TRBD1. This CDR3 has 16 residues. Germline lookup yields CDR1 SGHTA and CDR2 FQGNSA. V dropped 1 base and J dropped 6; count of bases not matched to a gene: 5. CDR3 sequence reads: CASSLGGTGGLNEQFF. In DNA form, the CDR3 reads TGTGCCAGCAGCTTAGGAGGGACAGGGGGGCTCAATGAGCAGTTCTTC.

The V gene is TRBV19, the J gene TRBJ1-2, with D unresolved. The CDR3 is made up of 15 amino acids. Per the germline V gene, CDR1 is LNHDA and CDR2 is SQIVND (reference sequence). V was cut by 6 bases and J by 5 bases, with 19 bases left in between. DNA of the CDR3: TGTGCCAGTAGGAAGGCAGAAAACAGTACTTATGGCTACACCTTC. Protein: CASRKAENSTYGYTF.

The chain is built from TRBV7-3 and TRBJ1-1; no clear D. This CDR3 contains 14 residues. CDR1 is SGHTA and CDR2 is FQGTGA in the germline V gene. Trimming left V 5 bases short and J 1 base short, with 11 bases between. The DNA of the CDR3 is TGTGCCAGCAGCGGAGGGAATGGGAACACTGAAGCTTTCTTT. Encoded protein: CASSGGNGNTEAFF.